The 30 T cell receptor beta chains below come from one sample, sequenced in a study of immune cell composition in non-small cell lung cancer. Libraries were prepared by immunoSEQ multiplex PCR; TCRdb keeps only in-frame clonotypes and omits some of them. Of about 2,800 clones listed, roughly 79% are singletons. Sequencing was done on a sample of lung tumor tissue. Receptors were obtained from a human donor with non-small cell lung cancer.

The CDR3 spells CASSRDRNYEQYF. CDR3 nucleotides: TGCGCCAGCAGCCGGGACAGAAACTACGAGCAGTACTTC. This rearrangement joins TRBV5-1 to TRBJ2-7; 7 nucleotides align to TRBD1. With V trimmed by 4 bases and J by 3 bases, 4 bases remained unmatched. The germline V gene has CDR1 SGHRS and CDR2 YFSETQ. This CDR3 has 13 residues.

The gene calls are TRBV19 and TRBJ1-2; D remains ambiguous. The V gene lost 5 bases and the J gene lost 3 bases, with 7 bases spanning the gap. This CDR3 comprises 12 residues. From germline, CDR1 is LNHDA and CDR2 SQIVND (reference sequence). CDR3 loop: CASSFTDYGYTF. The CDR3 DNA reads as TGTGCCAGTAGTTTCACAGACTATGGCTACACCTTC. The full variable domain, with the rest looked up from reference TRBV19 and TRBJ1-2, is DGGITQSPKYLFRKEGQNVTLSCEQNLNHDAMYWYRQDPGQGLRLIYYSQIVNDFQKGDIAEGYSVSREKKESFPLTVTSAQKNPTAFYLCASSFTDYGYTFGSGTRLTVV.

The chain couples TRBV7-2 to TRBJ2-2; no clear D gene. The V gene lost 5 bases and the J gene lost 7 bases, with 8 bases spanning the gap. The CDR3 is made up of 12 amino acids. The germline V gene has CDR1 SGHTA and CDR2 FQGNSA. Here the CDR3 reads CASSPPGGELFF. The CDR3 DNA follows: TGTGCCAGCAGCCCCCCCGGCGGGGAGCTGTTTTTT.

This clone was counted only a few times. A read error may account for a junction end that differs from germline. This chain joins TRBV10-3 and TRBJ1-3; 7 bases fit TRBD1. CDR1 and CDR2 (germline): ENHRY, SYGVKD. CDR3 size: 15 residues. The CDR3: CAISESGGSGNTIYF. CDR3 bases: TGTGCCATCAGCGAGTCAGGGGGCTCTGGAAACACCATATATTTT.

The rearrangement joins TRBV2 to TRBJ1-1, with D possibly TRBD1 on 6 matching bases. The germline V and J ends were trimmed by 7 bases and 7 bases, with 19 bases remaining between them. Germline V gene lookup returns CDR1 SNHLY and CDR2 FYNNEI. This CDR3 has 14 amino acids. The CDR3 coding sequence is TGTGCCAGCATTCGGACCGCGGGGGGCGGTGAAGCTTTCTTT. Translated, it gives CASIRTAGGGEAFF.

The genes are TRBV29-1 and TRBJ2-1, with 14 bases identical to TRBD2. The J segment lost 1 base and the V segment lost 6 bases, leaving 8 bases of the junction unmatched. This CDR3 has 17 residues. CDR1 and CDR2 (germline): SQVTM, ANQGSEA. The CDR3, as DNA: TGCAGCGTCCCCGGGACTAGCGGGAGCCGGTCCTACAATGAGCAGTTCTTC. This sequence encodes CSVPGTSGSRSYNEQFF.

The rearrangement joins TRBV11-2 to TRBJ2-7; 9 positions agree with TRBD1. J gave up 2 bases and V 4 bases, and 6 bases lay outside the gene matches. The germline V gene encodes CDR1 SGHAT and CDR2 FQNNGV. The CDR3 spans 15 residues. CDR3 nucleotides: TGTGCCAGCAGCTCCGGACAGGGGTACACCTACGAGCAGTACTTC. Protein: CASSSGQGYTYEQYF.

The chain employs TRBV20-1 and TRBJ2-7; 9 nucleotides line up with TRBD2. The CDR3 covers 11 residues. V trimming: 5 bases; J trimming: 5 bases; junction bases outside the gene matches: 1. CDR1 is DFQATT, CDR2 SNEGSKA, per germline (reference sequence). CDR3 sequence reads: CSAERGDEQYF. The CDR3 bases are TGCAGTGCTGAGCGGGGGGACGAGCAGTACTTC.

This chain links TRBV29-1 with TRBJ2-7; a weak D match, TRBD1 (6 bases). Germline CDR1 is SQVTM and CDR2 is ANQGSEA. The V and J ends lost 5 bases and 1 base respectively, with 9 bases between them. CDR3 length: 12 amino acids. The DNA for the CDR3 is TGCAGCGTTACAGGGCGATCCTACGAGCAGTACTTC. Translation: CSVTGRSYEQYF.

The chain recombines TRBV10-3 with TRBJ1-6; D unclear. The CDR3 length is 15 residues. V was trimmed by 11 bases and J by 6 bases, leaving 20 bases between them. Germline V gene data show CDR1 as ENHRY and CDR2 as SYGVKD. CDR3: CASLGRREGNSPLHF. The CDR3 region has the DNA TGTGCCTCCCTGGGCCGGCGCGAGGGTAATTCACCCCTCCACTTT.

The V gene is TRBV29-1, the J gene TRBJ2-7; 11 nucleotides agree with TRBD2. Unmatched junction bases numbered 4, after V lost 2 bases and J lost 1 base. This CDR3 has 15 amino acids. In germline, CDR1 is SQVTM, CDR2 ANQGSEA. The CDR3, as DNA: TGCAGCGTTGAATACACTAGCGGGAGTTCCTACGAGCAGTACTTC. This gives the protein CSVEYTSGSSYEQYF.

J is TRBJ2-3 and V is TRBV15, with 8 bases fitting TRBD1. V shed 0 bases and J 0 bases; nucleotides not matched to a gene: 5. The CDR3 is made up of 17 amino acids. CDR1 is LNHNV and CDR2 is YYDKDF in the germline V gene (reference sequence). The CDR3 sequence is CATSRDRGRVSTDTQYF. CDR3 DNA: TGTGCCACCAGCAGAGACAGGGGGCGAGTCAGCACAGATACGCAGTATTTT.

The genes are TRBV4-3 and TRBJ2-6; D may be TRBD2 (5 bases). CDR1 is LGHNA, CDR2 YSLEER, per germline. With 0 bases removed from V and 2 bases from J, the gap between germline ends came to 8 bases. This CDR3 spans 16 amino acids. The CDR3: CASSQDRGTGANVLTF. CDR3 DNA: TGCGCCAGCAGCCAAGATCGGGGAACTGGGGCCAACGTCCTGACTTTC.

The chain combines TRBV19 with TRBJ1-1; D is ambiguous. The CDR3 contains 15 residues. Trimming shortened V by 3 bases and J by 1 base, and 12 bases separated the two germline ends. Per the germline V gene, CDR1 is LNHDA and CDR2 is SQIVND (reference sequence). The CDR3 spells CASSMSTNKNTEAFF. In DNA, the CDR3 is TGTGCCAGTAGTATGTCAACCAACAAGAACACTGAAGCTTTCTTT.

This chain joins TRBV7-8 and TRBJ2-6; D not resolved. This CDR3 spans 15 amino acids. V lost 0 bases and J 4 bases, leaving 7 bases between the germline ends. Germline V gene data show CDR1 as SGHVS and CDR2 as FQNEAQ. The CDR3 DNA reads TGTGCCAGCAGCTTAGCGTCCACAGGGGCCAACGTCCTGACTTTC. Encoded protein: CASSLASTGANVLTF.

This chain links TRBV7-2 with TRBJ1-2; no reliable D call. This CDR3 is 14 amino acids long. V lost 5 bases to trimming and J lost 4 bases, with 14 bases between them. The germline V gene has CDR1 SGHTA and CDR2 FQGNSA. Written as DNA, the CDR3 is TGTGCCAGCAGCGCTGACAACTCGGCCTATGGCTACACCTTC. This encodes CASSADNSAYGYTF.

This sequence joins TRBV11-2 and TRBJ2-1; perhaps TRBD1 as D (6 bases). Germline values: CDR1 SGHAT, CDR2 FQNNGV. This CDR3 comprises 14 residues. With 4 bases removed from V and 5 bases from J, the gap between germline ends came to 12 bases. CDR3 amino acids: CASSYTGSDNEQFF. CDR3 bases: TGTGCCAGCAGCTACACAGGGTCAGACAATGAGCAGTTCTTC.

The chain is built from TRBV11-3 and TRBJ2-2, with D perhaps TRBD2 (7 bases). The V end lost 1 base, the J end lost 6 bases, and 15 bases lay between the germline ends. The CDR3 length is 16 residues. Per the germline V gene, CDR1 is SGHNT and CDR2 is YENEEA. The CDR3 here is CASSLAWRGGAGELFF. CDR3 bases: TGTGCCAGCAGCTTAGCTTGGCGCGGGGGCGCCGGGGAGCTGTTTTTT.

The chain employs TRBV5-1 and TRBJ2-1; maybe TRBD1 (5 bases). The CDR3 contains 14 residues. V shed 0 bases and J shed 4 bases, with 8 bases lying between them. CDR1 SGHRS and CDR2 YFSETQ come from the germline V gene. CDR3 loop: CASSLGTQYNEQFF. The DNA of the CDR3 is TGCGCCAGCAGCTTGGGGACACAGTACAATGAGCAGTTCTTC. The whole variable domain, filled in from reference TRBV5-1 and TRBJ2-1, reads KAGVTQTPRYLIKTRGQQVTLSCSPISGHRSVSWYQQTPGQGLQFLFEYFSETQRNKGNFPGRFSGRQFSNSRSEMNVSTLELGDSALYLCASSLGTQYNEQFFGPGTRLTVL.

This chain uses TRBV4-3 with TRBJ1-3; D ambiguous. The CDR3 is made up of 17 amino acids. The V and J ends lost 0 bases and 0 bases respectively, with 12 bases between them. Germline V gives CDR1 LGHNA, CDR2 YSLEER. The CDR3 region has the DNA TGCGCCAGCAGCCAAGATCGATGGAGCCTCTCTGGAAACACCATATATTTT. Residues: CASSQDRWSLSGNTIYF.

This sequence joins TRBV13 and TRBJ1-1; D call uncertain. The CDR3 length is 10 residues. CDR1 PRHDT and CDR2 FYEKMQ come from the germline V gene (reference sequence). Trimming removed 0 bases at V and 11 bases at J, with 4 bases between. CDR3 sequence reads: CASSLGSAFF. CDR3 DNA: TGTGCCAGCAGCTTAGGGAGCGCTTTCTTT.

In this sample, this clone turned up a few times. The J gene is TRBJ2-7, the V gene TRBV4-3; the match to TRBD2 covers 10 bases. The CDR3 runs to 15 residues. The V segment lost 0 bases and the J segment 2 bases; nucleotides outside the gene matches: 1. Germline V CDR1 and CDR2: LGHNA, YSLEER. The CDR3 loop reads CASSQDTSGAYEQYF. The DNA of the CDR3 is TGCGCCAGCAGCCAAGATACTAGCGGGGCCTACGAGCAGTACTTC.

The rearrangement uses TRBV13 and TRBJ2-5; D may be TRBD2 (5 bases). This CDR3 is built from 11 residues. Germline V gene data show CDR1 as PRHDT and CDR2 as FYEKMQ (reference sequence). Trimming left V 0 bases short and J 9 bases short, with 5 bases between. The CDR3 nucleotides read TGTGCCAGCAGCTTAGGGGAGGCCCAGTACTTC. It yields the protein CASSLGEAQYF. The variable domain in full, with the rest retrieved from reference TRBV13 and TRBJ2-5, is AAGVIQSPRHLIKEKRETATLKCYPIPRHDTVYWYQQGPGQDPQFLISFYEKMQSDKGSIPDRFSAQQFSDYHSELNMSSLELGDSALYFCASSLGEAQYFGPGTRLLVL.

This clone was recorded only once. The J gene is TRBJ1-2, the V gene TRBV6-1; 7 bases agree with TRBD1. With V trimmed by 5 bases and J by 8 bases, 8 bases remained unmatched. This CDR3 is built from 13 residues. The germline V gene has CDR1 MNHNS and CDR2 SASEGT. This CDR3 is CASSLGQPGGYTF. Written as DNA, the CDR3 is TGTGCCAGCAGTTTGGGACAGCCGGGGGGCTACACCTTC.

The rearrangement links TRBV11-2 to TRBJ2-7; weak D call: TRBD2 (6 bases). Trimming took off 3 bases at V and 3 bases at J, with 12 bases between the two ends. Germline values: CDR1 SGHAT, CDR2 FQNNGV. CDR3 length equals 14 residues. The CDR3 nucleotides are TGTGCCAGCAGCTTCTGGGACTCCTTCTACGAGCAGTACTTC. Translation: CASSFWDSFYEQYF.

This chain connects TRBV6-5 to TRBJ2-7; 11 nucleotides line up with TRBD2. The germline CDR1 and CDR2 sequences are MNHEY and SVGAGI. The CDR3 contains 14 residues. J was trimmed by 5 bases and V by 6 bases; bases with no gene match: 6. CDR3 bases: TGTGCCAGCAGCCGTAGCGGGAGGGACCACGAGCAGTACTTC. Amino acids: CASSRSGRDHEQYF.

The chain employs TRBV5-4 and TRBJ1-1, with D possibly being TRBD1 (6 bases). V was cut by 4 bases and J by 5 bases, with 15 bases left in between. Germline V gene sequence: CDR1 SGHNT, CDR2 YYREEE (reference sequence). CDR3 length equals 14 residues. CDR3 residues: CASSAATRGTEAFF. The CDR3 DNA follows: TGTGCCAGCAGCGCTGCGACCAGGGGAACTGAAGCTTTCTTT.

This clone was observed a handful of times. The genes are TRBV28 and TRBJ1-5; 8 nucleotides align to TRBD1. The V gene's germline CDR1 is MDHEN and CDR2 SYDVKM. The CDR3 consists of 15 residues. The trim removed 3 bases at V and 3 bases at J, leaving 4 bases unmatched. CDR3 amino acids: CASSFGQGPNQPQHF. The CDR3 DNA sequence: TGTGCCAGCAGTTTCGGACAGGGACCCAATCAGCCCCAGCATTTT.

Written as DNA, the CDR3 is TGTGCCAGCAGCCCACCGCGGGCGGCGAACACCGGGGAGCTGTTTTTT. It specifies CASSPPRAANTGELFF. The V call is TRBV7-9, the J call TRBJ2-2; D is possibly TRBD2 (5 bases). Germline CDR1 reads SEHNR; CDR2 reads FQNEAQ (reference sequence). The CDR3 spans 16 residues. Trimming shortened V by 5 bases and J by 0 bases, and 13 bases separated the two germline ends.

The rearrangement joins TRBV5-4 to TRBJ2-3; 7 bases match TRBD2. CDR3 length: 16 residues. V was pared by 2 bases and J by 0 bases, with 6 bases of the junction left unmatched. The germline gives CDR1 SGHNT, CDR2 YYREEE (reference sequence). This CDR3 is CASSFGLADSTDTQYF. The CDR3 bases are TGTGCCAGCAGCTTTGGTCTAGCGGACAGCACAGATACGCAGTATTTT.